Each of the 9 T cell receptor beta chains below was sequenced from the same sample in a study of blood T cell repertoires in COVID-19 (dated by TCRdb to 2020 to 2022). The method behind the library was the immunoSEQ multiplex PCR assay. The table was pulled from immuneACCESS by TCRdb, which kept in-frame rearrangements only. Such tables lose some clones; where checked, under half of the loss comes from unresolved V genes, and the rest has no known cause. The sample contains more than 140,000 clones, around 90% of them found a single time. The top ten clonotypes cover 1.5% of the sample. The specimen sequenced was peripheral blood. The receptors here all came from a woman aged 55-75 years with acute or convalescent COVID-19.

The V and J genes are TRBV7-2 and TRBJ1-6; weak D call: TRBD1 (6 bases). V was trimmed by 2 bases and J by 10 bases, leaving 18 bases between them. The germline V gene has CDR1 SGHTA and CDR2 FQGNSA. The CDR3 is made up of 16 amino acids. CDR3 loop: CASSLLGNRDGSPLHF. In DNA, the CDR3 is TGTGCCAGCAGCTTATTAGGAAACAGGGATGGATCACCCCTCCACTTT.

This clone was found once. This chain uses TRBV15 with TRBJ2-1, with 9 bases matching TRBD1. V dropped 3 bases and J dropped 8; count of bases not matched to a gene: 2. Germline CDR1 is LNHNV and CDR2 is YYDKDF (reference sequence). This CDR3 has 13 amino acids. The CDR3 reads CATSRTGGDEQFF. CDR3 sequence (DNA): TGTGCCACCAGCAGGACAGGGGGGGATGAGCAGTTCTTC.

The chain couples TRBV7-2 to TRBJ2-7; D is possibly TRBD2 (6 bases). V lost 0 bases and J lost 3, with 9 bases in between. The CDR3 runs to 14 residues. The germline gives CDR1 SGHTA, CDR2 FQGNSA. CDR3 nucleotide sequence: TGTGCCAGCAGCTTAGCGGGGGGAGACTACGAGCAGTACTTC. This codes for CASSLAGGDYEQYF.

This chain connects TRBV10-3 to TRBJ1-2; 11 bases agree with TRBD1. Germline values: CDR1 ENHRY, CDR2 SYGVKD. This CDR3 is 15 amino acids long. The junction had 7 bases not matched to a gene; V was cut back by 6 bases and J by 4 bases. The CDR3 DNA reads as TGTGCCATCAGGATCGGACAGGGGGCTACCTATGGCTACACCTTC. As protein: CAIRIGQGATYGYTF.

This chain joins TRBV28 and TRBJ1-1; D is unclear. The V and J ends lost 5 bases and 0 bases respectively, with 19 bases between them. This CDR3 comprises 17 residues. Per germline, CDR1 MDHEN and CDR2 SYDVKM. The CDR3 spells CASSNEEGWNMNTEAFF. The CDR3 DNA follows: TGTGCCAGCAGTAATGAGGAGGGATGGAACATGAACACTGAAGCTTTCTTT. The whole variable domain, filled in from reference TRBV28 and TRBJ1-1, reads DVKVTQSSRYLVKRTGEKVFLECVQDMDHENMFWYRQDPGLGLRLIYFSYDVKMKEKGDIPEGYSVSREKKERFSLILESASTNQTSMYLCASSNEEGWNMNTEAFFGQGTRLTVV.

This clone was counted a few times. This chain connects TRBV7-9 to TRBJ2-2; TRBD2 might be the D (5 bases). V was clipped by 4 bases and J by 0 bases, with 18 bases between them. The CDR3 has 18 amino acids. Germline CDR1 is SEHNR and CDR2 is FQNEAQ (reference sequence). CDR3 DNA: TGTGCCAGCAGCTCCCGGGATTTCATCTCAACGAACACCGGGGAGCTGTTTTTT. Residues: CASSSRDFISTNTGELFF.

The V call is TRBV30, the J call TRBJ2-1, with TRBD2 matching over 9 bases. The junction had 9 bases not matched to a gene; V was cut back by 5 bases and J by 4 bases. In germline, CDR1 is GTSNPN, CDR2 SVGIG (reference sequence). The CDR3 spans 15 residues. This CDR3 is CAWVPPLAGYNEQFF. CDR3 sequence (DNA): TGTGCCTGGGTCCCTCCCCTAGCGGGATACAATGAGCAGTTCTTC.

The J gene is TRBJ1-1, the V gene TRBV6-2 or TRBV6-3; possibly TRBD1 for D (5 bases). The CDR3 contains 12 residues. V lost 0 bases and J lost 7, with 6 bases in between. Germline V gives CDR1 MNHEY, CDR2 SVGEGT. This CDR3 reads CASSYSQGEAFF. CDR3 nucleotide sequence: TGTGCCAGCAGTTACTCTCAGGGTGAAGCTTTCTTT.

The chain's CDR3 is CASTGTGRSTNEKLFF. CDR3 in DNA: TGTGCCAGCACCGGGACAGGCAGATCAACTAATGAAAAACTGTTTTTT. The rearrangement uses TRBV28 and TRBJ1-4; 8 positions match TRBD1. This CDR3 is 16 amino acids long. Trimming took 7 bases from V and 0 from J; bases not matched to a gene: 7. Germline CDR1 MDHEN, CDR2 SYDVKM.